This TCR beta chain is drawn from a study of control samples from healthy donors and cancer patients. This clone was counted once. Repertoires were generated with immunoSEQ multiplex PCR, while TCRdb's copy carries only in-frame clones and drops some. Here the sample spans some 87,000 clones, 91% being singletons. CDR3 size: 15 residues. Germline CDR1 SGHVS, CDR2 FQNEAQ. The ends lost 1 base at V and 8 bases at J; junction bases unmatched: 7. The TCR originated in a man younger than 45 in good health. The J gene is TRBJ2-4, the V gene TRBV7-8; 8 bases agree with TRBD2. Sequencing was carried out using blood. The CDR3 DNA sequence: TGTGCCAGCAGCTTAGGGAGCAGCGGGAGTGACATTCAGTACTTC. The encoded protein is CASSLGSSGSDIQYF.